This TCR beta chain was profiled in a study of cytomegalovirus exposure and HLA in healthy donors. The PCR ran on 60 Vbeta and 13 Jbeta primers. TCRdb's table, derived via immunoSEQ multiplex PCR, lists solely in-frame clones and lacks some. The data hold 250,000 to 350,000 clones, with roughly 90% observed a single time. Sequenced sample: PBMCs. The clonotype was recovered from a woman under 30 in good health and CMV-seronegative.

The CDR3 DNA follows: TGTGCCAGCAGTGAAAGGGTACAGGCGGGGGGATACGAGCAGTACTTC. Translating gives CASSERVQAGGYEQYF. The chain joins TRBV6-1 to TRBJ2-7; 8 nucleotides align to TRBD2. The CDR3 covers 16 residues. Unmatched junction bases numbered 10, after V lost 2 bases and J lost 4 bases. CDR1 and CDR2 from the germline V gene are MNHNS and SASEGT.